A selection of T cell receptor beta chains follows, all from one sample in a study of regulatory T cells in long-lasting Graves disease. TCRdb reanalysed the multiplex PCR reads using MiXCR and keeps one entry per CDR3 protein. The sample consists of approximately 690,000 distinct CDR3 sequences, about 30% of them appearing once. The source was peripheral blood mononuclear cells (PBMCs), collected when the disease was refractory, from a patient treated with antithyroid drugs. The receptor source for this set is a female donor with Graves disease. Each CDR3 is given with its conserved first and last residue. The order of the fields is CDR3 DNA, CDR3 protein, J gene, clone size, D gene, V gene. The D gene is left open where the match is weak. Expanded clones get a size class; other rows say once, few or many, or leave the size out.

CDR3 DNA: TGTGCCAGCAGTAACGGGAATGGACAGGGTGGCTATGGCTACACCTTC
CDR3 protein: CASSNGNGQGGYGYTF
J gene: TRBJ1-2
clone size: many
D gene: TRBD1
V gene: TRBV6-1

CDR3 DNA: TGTGCCAGTAGTCCTCTGTCGGCAGGGGTGTACGAGCAGTACTTC
CDR3 protein: CASSPLSAGVYEQYF
J gene: TRBJ2-7
clone size: few
D gene: NA
V gene: TRBV19

CDR3 DNA: TGCGCCAGCGGCTCCGGGACACTTAACACCGGGGAGCTGTTTTTT
CDR3 protein: CASGSGTLNTGELFF
J gene: TRBJ2-2
clone size: NA
D gene: NA
V gene: TRBV5-1

CDR3 DNA: TGTGCCAGCAGTTTGGAGACTAACTACGAGCAGTACTTC
CDR3 protein: CASSLETNYEQYF
J gene: TRBJ2-7
clone size: few
D gene: NA
V gene: TRBV27

CDR3 DNA: TGTGCCAGCAGCACAGGCGGCAGGGGAAACTATGGCTACACCTTC
CDR3 protein: CASSTGGRGNYGYTF
J gene: TRBJ1-2
clone size: many
D gene: NA
V gene: TRBV7-2

CDR3 DNA: TGCAGCGTTGGGCGGGCTAATGAAAAACTGTTTTTT
CDR3 protein: CSVGRANEKLFF
J gene: TRBJ1-4
clone size: NA
D gene: NA
V gene: TRBV29-1

CDR3 DNA: TGTGCCAGCAGCCTGGACACGGTTGGGCAGTACTTC
CDR3 protein: CASSLDTVGQYF
J gene: TRBJ2-7
clone size: few
D gene: NA
V gene: TRBV11-2

CDR3 DNA: TGCAGTGCTAGGAGGGGGGGCAGACGGCCCGATTCACCCCTCCACTTT
CDR3 protein: CSARRGGRRPDSPLHF
J gene: TRBJ1-6
clone size: many
D gene: NA
V gene: TRBV20-1

CDR3 DNA: TGCAGCGTTGACGGTGGACATGAACTTAACTATGGCTACACCTTC
CDR3 protein: CSVDGGHELNYGYTF
J gene: TRBJ1-2
clone size: few
D gene: NA
V gene: TRBV29-1

CDR3 DNA: TGTGCCAGCAGTGTAGGACACAACATCGGGGAGCTGTTTTTT
CDR3 protein: CASSVGHNIGELFF
J gene: TRBJ2-2
clone size: NA
D gene: NA
V gene: TRBV6-2/TRBV6-3

CDR3 DNA: TGTGCCTGGAGTCGAGTCCCGACAGGGAGAGGCTACGAGCAGTACTTC
CDR3 protein: CAWSRVPTGRGYEQYF
J gene: TRBJ2-7
clone size: NA
D gene: TRBD1
V gene: TRBV30

CDR3 DNA: TGTGCCAGTAGTATTATGGGGGGCACTGAAGCTTTCTTT
CDR3 protein: CASSIMGGTEAFF
J gene: TRBJ1-1
clone size: few
D gene: NA
V gene: TRBV19

CDR3 DNA: TGTGCCAGCAGCCAAGGTCCGGGACAGACCTACGAGCAGTACTTC
CDR3 protein: CASSQGPGQTYEQYF
J gene: TRBJ2-7
clone size: NA
D gene: TRBD1
V gene: TRBV3-1

CDR3 DNA: TGTGCCAGCAGTCCCCCCCCAGAGGGGAATCAGCCCCAGCATTTT
CDR3 protein: CASSPPPEGNQPQHF
J gene: TRBJ1-5
clone size: NA
D gene: NA
V gene: TRBV28

CDR3 DNA: TGTGCCAGCAGTTACTCAGCCGGGACTAGAAACACCATATATTTT
CDR3 protein: CASSYSAGTRNTIYF
J gene: TRBJ1-3
clone size: NA
D gene: NA
V gene: TRBV6-5

CDR3 DNA: TGTGCCAGCAGGGACAGGGGGACCGCGAATTCACCCCTCCACTTT
CDR3 protein: CASRDRGTANSPLHF
J gene: TRBJ1-6
clone size: few
D gene: TRBD1
V gene: TRBV6-1

CDR3 DNA: TGTGCCAGCAGTTCAGGGCCCCCCCAGCCCCAGCATTTT
CDR3 protein: CASSSGPPQPQHF
J gene: TRBJ1-5
clone size: NA
D gene: NA
V gene: TRBV27

CDR3 DNA: TGCGCCAGCAGCTTGGCCGCGGGAGCGGCAGATACGCAGTATTTT
CDR3 protein: CASSLAAGAADTQYF
J gene: TRBJ2-3
clone size: NA
D gene: TRBD2
V gene: TRBV5-1

CDR3 DNA: TGTGCCAGCAGCTTAGCGTCCGGCGACAGGTGGAGCACTGAAGCTTTCTTT
CDR3 protein: CASSLASGDRWSTEAFF
J gene: TRBJ1-1
clone size: few
D gene: NA
V gene: TRBV7-6

CDR3 DNA: TGTGCCAGCAGTTTAACGGGACAGTTTAACGAGCAGTACTTC
CDR3 protein: CASSLTGQFNEQYF
J gene: TRBJ2-7
clone size: many
D gene: TRBD1
V gene: TRBV28

CDR3 DNA: TGTGCCAGCAGCCAAGATGACTTTTACGAGCAGTACTTC
CDR3 protein: CASSQDDFYEQYF
J gene: TRBJ2-7
clone size: NA
D gene: NA
V gene: TRBV14

CDR3 DNA: TGCGCCAGCAGCCAAGGGCAGGGGGCTATCCAGTACCAAGAGACCCAGTACTTC
CDR3 protein: CASSQGQGAIQYQETQYF
J gene: TRBJ2-5
clone size: NA
D gene: TRBD1
V gene: TRBV11-2

CDR3 DNA: TGTGCCAGCAGAGGACAGGCTAATGAGCAGTTCTTC
CDR3 protein: CASRGQANEQFF
J gene: TRBJ2-1
clone size: many
D gene: TRBD1
V gene: TRBV6-1

CDR3 DNA: TGTGCCAGCAGTTTAGCGACAGGGCGGGAGACCCAGTACTTC
CDR3 protein: CASSLATGRETQYF
J gene: TRBJ2-5
clone size: NA
D gene: TRBD1
V gene: TRBV12-3/TRBV12-4

CDR3 DNA: TGTGCCAGCAGCTTAGTTAGCGGGGTCACCTACGAGCAGTACTTC
CDR3 protein: CASSLVSGVTYEQYF
J gene: TRBJ2-7
clone size: NA
D gene: TRBD2
V gene: TRBV7-2

CDR3 DNA: TGTGCCAGCAGCCCAGCGCAGGAGAAGAATGAAAAACTGTTTTTT
CDR3 protein: CASSPAQEKNEKLFF
J gene: TRBJ1-4
clone size: NA
D gene: NA
V gene: TRBV7-9

CDR3 DNA: TGTGCCAGCAGCCGGGTCGGGACAGGGGGCACCTATGGCTACACCTTC
CDR3 protein: CASSRVGTGGTYGYTF
J gene: TRBJ1-2
clone size: NA
D gene: TRBD1
V gene: TRBV7-9

CDR3 DNA: TGTGCCAGCAGTTTTCCACGGGGATTTGATATTAGCAATCAGCCCCAGCATTTT
CDR3 protein: CASSFPRGFDISNQPQHF
J gene: TRBJ1-5
clone size: NA
D gene: NA
V gene: TRBV28

CDR3 DNA: TGTGCCACCCGGGACAGATACTCCGGCGGGGATCAGCCCCAGCATTTT
CDR3 protein: CATRDRYSGGDQPQHF
J gene: TRBJ1-5
clone size: few
D gene: TRBD1
V gene: TRBV2

CDR3 DNA: TGTGCCAGTATGGGTCCATCACAGGCCCTGACTTTC
CDR3 protein: CASMGPSQALTF
J gene: TRBJ2-6
clone size: NA
D gene: NA
V gene: TRBV19

CDR3 DNA: TGTGCCAGCAGTCCCCTTCCGGTCTTTGACAGGGGACACACTGAAGCTTTCTTT
CDR3 protein: CASSPLPVFDRGHTEAFF
J gene: TRBJ1-1
clone size: many
D gene: TRBD1
V gene: TRBV12-3/TRBV12-4

CDR3 DNA: TGTGCCAGTAAAAGAGGAGTGGGAGGGATCACAGATACGCAGTATTTT
CDR3 protein: CASKRGVGGITDTQYF
J gene: TRBJ2-3
clone size: few
D gene: TRBD2
V gene: TRBV19

CDR3 DNA: TGCAGTGCCGTCGACGTATGGAGGGAGAGGCAAGAGACCCAGTACTTC
CDR3 protein: CSAVDVWRERQETQYF
J gene: TRBJ2-5
clone size: NA
D gene: NA
V gene: TRBV20-1

CDR3 DNA: TGTGCCAGCAAACGGGACTACCTCACCTACGAGCAGTACTTC
CDR3 protein: CASKRDYLTYEQYF
J gene: TRBJ2-7
clone size: NA
D gene: TRBD2
V gene: TRBV28

CDR3 DNA: TGTGCCAGCAGTTTACCCGGGGTAGGGAACACTGAAGCTTTCTTT
CDR3 protein: CASSLPGVGNTEAFF
J gene: TRBJ1-1
clone size: many
D gene: NA
V gene: TRBV12-3/TRBV12-4

CDR3 DNA: TGCAGCGTTGGGCTAGCGGGAGGTGGAGAGACCCAGTACTTC
CDR3 protein: CSVGLAGGGETQYF
J gene: TRBJ2-5
clone size: NA
D gene: TRBD2
V gene: TRBV29-1

CDR3 DNA: TGTGCCAGCAGTGAAGTTGACAGGGGGCGACCCGAGCAGTACTTC
CDR3 protein: CASSEVDRGRPEQYF
J gene: TRBJ2-7
clone size: few
D gene: TRBD1
V gene: TRBV6-1

CDR3 DNA: TGTGCCAGCTCGGACAGCATGAACACTGAAGCTTTCTTT
CDR3 protein: CASSDSMNTEAFF
J gene: TRBJ1-1
clone size: many
D gene: NA
V gene: TRBV12-3/TRBV12-4

CDR3 DNA: TGTGCCAGCAGCGGACAGGGGAGCGGCGGGGAGCTGTTTTTT
CDR3 protein: CASSGQGSGGELFF
J gene: TRBJ2-2
clone size: NA
D gene: TRBD1
V gene: TRBV12-3/TRBV12-4

CDR3 DNA: TGTGCCAGCAGCTTACGGCCAGAAGGCAATTCACCCCTCCACTTT
CDR3 protein: CASSLRPEGNSPLHF
J gene: TRBJ1-6
clone size: many
D gene: NA
V gene: TRBV7-6

CDR3 DNA: TGTGCCAGCAGCTTAGGGGGGTGGACCGGGCAAGAGACCCAGTACTTC
CDR3 protein: CASSLGGWTGQETQYF
J gene: TRBJ2-5
clone size: NA
D gene: NA
V gene: TRBV7-2

CDR3 DNA: TGTGCCAGCAGCCCTCGACAGGGTGATCAGCCCCAGCATTTT
CDR3 protein: CASSPRQGDQPQHF
J gene: TRBJ1-5
clone size: few
D gene: TRBD1
V gene: TRBV12-3/TRBV12-4

CDR3 DNA: TGCAGTGCTAGTCCGGGTTATCGACACGAGCAGTACTTC
CDR3 protein: CSASPGYRHEQYF
J gene: TRBJ2-7
clone size: few
D gene: NA
V gene: TRBV20-1

CDR3 DNA: TGTGCCAGCAGTTACCTACAGGGGATCTATGGCTACACCTTC
CDR3 protein: CASSYLQGIYGYTF
J gene: TRBJ1-2
clone size: many
D gene: TRBD1
V gene: TRBV6-2/TRBV6-3

CDR3 DNA: TGTGCCTGGAGTGTAGGTTCCCTAGCGGGGCCCTACGAGCAGTACTTC
CDR3 protein: CAWSVGSLAGPYEQYF
J gene: TRBJ2-7
clone size: NA
D gene: TRBD2
V gene: TRBV30

CDR3 DNA: TGCAGCGTTGAAGGGGGGTGGAGCGGCTACACCTTC
CDR3 protein: CSVEGGWSGYTF
J gene: TRBJ1-2
clone size: NA
D gene: NA
V gene: TRBV29-1

CDR3 DNA: TGTGCCAGCAGAACGAGCGGGTACAACACCGGGGAGCTGTTTTTT
CDR3 protein: CASRTSGYNTGELFF
J gene: TRBJ2-2
clone size: few
D gene: NA
V gene: TRBV6-1

CDR3 DNA: TGTGCCAGCAGCCACACCGGGACAGGAGTCTACGAGCAGTACTTC
CDR3 protein: CASSHTGTGVYEQYF
J gene: TRBJ2-7
clone size: few
D gene: TRBD1
V gene: TRBV11-2